A single sample gave rise to the 5 T cell receptor beta chains below, sequenced in a study of blood T cell repertoires in COVID-19 (dated by TCRdb to 2020 to 2022). The receptor library was made with the immunoSEQ multiplex PCR assay. What TCRdb holds here is the immuneACCESS table cut down to in-frame rearrangements. Part of the clones is not present; checked against another copy, under half of the missing clones reflect an unresolved V gene, and the others are unexplained. This sample comprises over 70,000 clones, approximately 87% of them detected only once. Of the sample, about 1.2% falls within the top ten clones. The sequenced material came from peripheral blood. These receptors were collected from a human donor in a cohort sampled during active COVID-19.

The DNA for the CDR3 is TGTGCCAGCAGCTTGGACCCACTCTCCGGGACAGGGATGGGCTACACCTTC. As protein: CASSLDPLSGTGMGYTF. The chain combines TRBV5-4 with TRBJ1-2, with 9 bases fitting TRBD1. Germline trimming cut 0 bases from V and 8 bases from J; bases unmatched to any gene: 14. The CDR3 runs to 17 residues. Germline values: CDR1 SGHNT, CDR2 YYREEE (reference sequence). Complete variable domain (other parts from reference TRBV5-4 and TRBJ1-2): ETGVTQSPTHLIKTRGQQVTLRCSSQSGHNTVSWYQQALGQGPQFIFQYYREEENGRGNFPPRFSGLQFPNYSSELNVNALELDDSALYLCASSLDPLSGTGMGYTFGSGTRLTVV.

V gene TRBV19 combines with J gene TRBJ1-1; possibly TRBD1 for D (5 bases). Trimming pared 6 bases from V and 4 bases from J, leaving 12 bases between. Germline assignment: CDR1 LNHDA and CDR2 SQIVND (reference sequence). This CDR3 has 13 amino acids. The CDR3 bases are TGTGCCAGTAGCCTAGGGGTTGGCACTGAAGCTTTCTTT. Translating gives CASSLGVGTEAFF.

The chain couples TRBV30 to TRBJ2-5; 7 bases are shared with TRBD2. From germline, CDR1 is GTSNPN and CDR2 SVGIG (reference sequence). The CDR3 length is 15 residues. Trimming took 2 bases from V and 5 from J; bases not matched to a gene: 11. The DNA of the CDR3 is TGTGCCTGGAGTCGGGCGGGAGCGTCCCGGGAGACCCAGTACTTC. This codes for CAWSRAGASRETQYF. Complete variable domain (other parts from reference TRBV30 and TRBJ2-5): SQTIHQWPATLVQPVGSPLSLECTVEGTSNPNLYWYRQAAGRGLQLLFYSVGIGQISSEVPQNLSASRPQDRQFILSSKKLLLSDSGFYLCAWSRAGASRETQYFGPGTRLLVL.

The gene calls are TRBV19 and TRBJ1-5, with no clear D. This CDR3 region has 14 residues. V was clipped by 1 base and J by 4 bases, with 8 bases between them. The germline V gene has CDR1 LNHDA and CDR2 SQIVND (reference sequence). The DNA for the CDR3 is TGTGCCAGTAGTATAGGGGCGGGGAATCAGCCCCAGCATTTT. Translated: CASSIGAGNQPQHF.

V gene TRBV19 combines with J gene TRBJ1-5; 8 positions agree with TRBD1. Per the germline V gene, CDR1 is LNHDA and CDR2 is SQIVND (reference sequence). The CDR3 has 15 residues. V dropped 5 bases and J dropped 0; count of bases not matched to a gene: 3. CDR3 residues: CASSWTGYSNQPQHF. In nucleotides, the CDR3 is TGTGCCAGTAGTTGGACAGGGTATAGCAATCAGCCCCAGCATTTT. Full variable domain (outside the CDR3, taken from reference TRBV19 and TRBJ1-5): DGGITQSPKYLFRKEGQNVTLSCEQNLNHDAMYWYRQDPGQGLRLIYYSQIVNDFQKGDIAEGYSVSREKKESFPLTVTSAQKNPTAFYLCASSWTGYSNQPQHFGDGTRLSIL.